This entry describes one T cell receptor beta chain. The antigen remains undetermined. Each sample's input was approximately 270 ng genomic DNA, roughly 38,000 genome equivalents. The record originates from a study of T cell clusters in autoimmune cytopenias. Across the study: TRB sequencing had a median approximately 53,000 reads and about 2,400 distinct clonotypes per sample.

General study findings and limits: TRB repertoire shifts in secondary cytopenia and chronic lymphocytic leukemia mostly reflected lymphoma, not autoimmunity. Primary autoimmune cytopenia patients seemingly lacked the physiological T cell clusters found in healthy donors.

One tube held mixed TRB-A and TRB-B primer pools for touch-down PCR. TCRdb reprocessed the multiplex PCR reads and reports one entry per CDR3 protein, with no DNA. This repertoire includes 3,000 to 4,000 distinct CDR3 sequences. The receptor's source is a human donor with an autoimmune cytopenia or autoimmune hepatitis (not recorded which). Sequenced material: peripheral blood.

The CDR3 loop reads CASSYSISSAGELFF. The V gene is TRBV6-2 or TRBV6-3, the J gene TRBJ2-2. Germline V gene lookup returns CDR1 MNHEY and CDR2 SVGEGT. CDR3 length: 15 residues.